Presented here are 32 T cell receptor beta chains from one specimen sequenced in a study of blood T cell repertoires in COVID-19 (dated by TCRdb to about 2020). Library construction relied on the immunoSEQ multiplex PCR assay. Drawn from immuneACCESS, this table holds only the in-frame rearrangements with V and J called that TCRdb kept. Clones are partly lost; checked studies trace under half to an unresolved V gene and leave the rest unexplained. For this sample there are approximately 340,000 clones; 65% to 85% appear just once. The top ten hold 2.5% to 3% of the sample. Sequencing was done on a sample of peripheral blood. The receptors were sampled from a man aged 30-40 years with active or convalescent COVID-19.

The gene calls are TRBV19 and TRBJ1-4; 7 bases are a match to TRBD1. The junction had 9 bases not matched to a gene; V was cut back by 6 bases and J by 5 bases. CDR1 and CDR2 from the germline V gene are LNHDA and SQIVND (reference sequence). CDR3 length equals 15 residues. Here the CDR3 reads CASSPKGALNEKLFF. The CDR3 DNA follows: TGTGCCAGTAGCCCCAAGGGGGCGTTGAATGAAAAACTGTTTTTT.

This clone was found once. The chain joins TRBV15 to TRBJ2-7; no firm D call. The CDR3 spans 13 residues. Germline-derived CDR1 and CDR2 are LNHNV and YYDKDF (reference sequence). V lost 0 bases to trimming and J lost 1 base, with 4 bases between them. In DNA, the CDR3 is TGTGCCACCAGCAGAGACCAGTCCTACGAGCAGTACTTC. It codes for CATSRDQSYEQYF.

The chain recombines TRBV5-6 with TRBJ1-1; 7 positions match TRBD1. CDR1 SGHDT and CDR2 YYEEEE come from the germline V gene. CDR3 length: 14 amino acids. The trim removed 1 base at V and 4 bases at J, leaving 4 bases unmatched. CDR3 sequence (DNA): TGTGCCAGCAGCTTGAGGGGGCGTACCACTGAAGCTTTCTTT. The encoded protein is CASSLRGRTTEAFF.

Regarding this clone: The junction departs from germline at one end; a sequencing error may be responsible. The rearrangement joins TRBV2 to TRBJ2-7, with a weak D call TRBD2 (6 bases). Looked up from germline, CDR1 is SNHLY and CDR2 is FYNNEI. The CDR3 sequence is 11 residues long. This CDR3 reads CASSEDHSRGF. In nucleotides, the CDR3 is TGTGCCAGCAGCGAAGACCACAGCCGGGGGTTC. Full variable domain (rest looked up from reference TRBV2 and TRBJ2-7): EPEVTQTPSHQVTQMGQEVILRCVPISNHLYFYWYRQILGQKVEFLVSFYNNEISEKSEIFDDQFSVERPDGSNFTLKIRSTKLEDSAMYFCASSEDHSRGFGPGTRLTVT.

The chain has TRBV7-2 and TRBJ2-7, with TRBD2 as a possible D gene (7 bases). The germline gives CDR1 SGHTA, CDR2 FQGNSA. V lost 5 bases, J lost 2 bases, and 16 bases lay in between. CDR3 size: 15 residues. The DNA of the CDR3 is TGTGCCAGCAGCGCGGCGGGGGCCCCCGCCTACGAGCAGTACTTC. Translation: CASSAAGAPAYEQYF.

DNA of the CDR3: TGTGCCAGCAGCTTAGATAGGGGTGACGAGCAGTACTTC. This codes for CASSLDRGDEQYF. This sequence joins TRBV11-3 and TRBJ2-7; D possibly corresponds to TRBD1 (5 bases). Trimming shortened V by 0 bases and J by 5 bases, and 8 bases separated the two germline ends. The CDR3 is 13 residues long. CDR1 is SGHNT and CDR2 is YENEEA in the germline V gene.

Regarding this clone: Different DNA sequences within this sample yield the same CDR3. The chain couples TRBV30 to TRBJ1-5; D gene unclear. Germline V gene data show CDR1 as GTSNPN and CDR2 as SVGIG (reference sequence). This CDR3 is 13 amino acids long. Trimming stripped 2 bases from V and 3 bases from J, with 8 bases between. The CDR3: CAWSHRDNQPQHF. CDR3 nucleotide sequence: TGTGCCTGGAGTCATCGGGACAATCAGCCCCAGCATTTT. Full variable domain (outside the CDR3, taken from reference TRBV30 and TRBJ1-5): SQTIHQWPATLVQPVGSPLSLECTVEGTSNPNLYWYRQAAGRGLQLLFYSVGIGQISSEVPQNLSASRPQDRQFILSSKKLLLSDSGFYLCAWSHRDNQPQHFGDGTRLSIL.

J is TRBJ1-5 and V is TRBV2; D possibly corresponds to TRBD1 (5 bases). The V end lost 7 bases, the J end lost 3 bases, and 19 bases lay between the germline ends. The CDR3 runs 16 residues. The germline CDR1 and CDR2 sequences are SNHLY and FYNNEI. CDR3 amino acids: CASNGRGGDPNQPQHF. The DNA for the CDR3 is TGTGCCAGCAACGGCCGGGGCGGGGACCCCAATCAGCCCCAGCATTTT. Together with reference TRBV2 and TRBJ1-5, the CDR3 gives the full variable domain: EPEVTQTPSHQVTQMGQEVILRCVPISNHLYFYWYRQILGQKVEFLVSFYNNEISEKSEIFDDQFSVERPDGSNFTLKIRSTKLEDSAMYFCASNGRGGDPNQPQHFGDGTRLSIL.

This chain joins TRBV7-3 and TRBJ2-3; TRBD2 might be the D (6 bases). Germline CDR1 SGHTA, CDR2 FQGTGA. V lost 5 bases to trimming and J lost 2 bases, with 14 bases between them. This CDR3 is built from 15 residues. The CDR3, as DNA: TGTGCCAGCAGCCCCACCGGGACTCCCACAGATACGCAGTATTTT. Protein sequence: CASSPTGTPTDTQYF. The full variable domain, with the rest looked up from reference TRBV7-3 and TRBJ2-3, is GAGVSQTPSNKVTEKGKYVELRCDPISGHTALYWYRQSLGQGPEFLIYFQGTGAADDSGLPNDRFFAVRPEGSVSTLKIQRTERGDSAVYLCASSPTGTPTDTQYFGPGTRLTVL.

V usage is TRBV4-3 and J usage is TRBJ2-1; 8 nucleotides align to TRBD2. Germline loops: CDR1 LGHNA, CDR2 YSLEER. The CDR3 length is 16 residues. J was trimmed by 5 bases and V by 1 base; bases with no gene match: 7. The CDR3 spells CASSQGVSGIDNEQFF. In DNA, the CDR3 is TGCGCCAGCAGCCAAGGGGTTAGCGGGATTGACAATGAGCAGTTCTTC.

This clone was counted a few times. The chain couples TRBV19 to TRBJ2-7; D call uncertain. Germline loops: CDR1 LNHDA, CDR2 SQIVND (reference sequence). This CDR3 comprises 11 residues. V lost 8 bases and J lost 2, with 7 bases in between. CDR3 in DNA: TGTGCCAGTGGAGATACCTACGAGCAGTACTTC. This codes for CASGDTYEQYF.

The chain is built from TRBV11-2 and TRBJ1-1; 7 bases agree with TRBD1. The CDR3 spans 15 residues. V was clipped by 4 bases and J by 1 base; unmatched bases: 6. Germline loops: CDR1 SGHAT, CDR2 FQNNGV. The CDR3 protein is CASSSLTGANTEAFF. For the CDR3, the DNA is TGTGCCAGCAGCTCCTTAACAGGGGCGAACACTGAAGCTTTCTTT. The full variable domain, completed using reference TRBV11-2 and TRBJ1-1, is EAGVAQSPRYKIIEKRQSVAFWCNPISGHATLYWYQQILGQGPKLLIQFQNNGVVDDSQLPKDRFSAERLKGVDSTLKIQPAKLEDSAVYLCASSSLTGANTEAFFGQGTRLTVV.

As regards this clone: Sequence at one end of the junction differs from germline and may be a read error. The chain is built from TRBV5-1 and TRBJ2-1; no reliable D call. The length of the CDR3 is 12 residues. Germline V gives CDR1 SGHRS, CDR2 YFSETQ. CDR3 in DNA: TGCGCCAGCAGCTTGTCCTTCAATGAGCAGTTCTTC. It translates to CASSLSFNEQFF. The variable domain in full, with the rest retrieved from reference TRBV5-1 and TRBJ2-1, is KAGVTQTPRYLIKTRGQQVTLSCSPISGHRSVSWYQQTPGQGLQFLFEYFSETQRNKGNFPGRFSGRQFSNSRSEMNVSTLELGDSALYLCASSLSFNEQFFGPGTRLTVL.

The chain couples TRBV6-4 to TRBJ1-5; D remains ambiguous. Per the germline V gene, CDR1 is MRHNA and CDR2 is SNTAGT. Between the trimmed V and J ends, which lost 4 bases and 0 bases, there was a span of 13 bases. This CDR3 region has 16 residues. In DNA, the CDR3 is TGTGCCAGCAGTGGCTATGACAATCGTAGCAATCAGCCCCAGCATTTT. This sequence encodes CASSGYDNRSNQPQHF.

The chain joins TRBV19 to TRBJ1-2; D is uncertain. The CDR3 covers 11 residues. Per germline, CDR1 LNHDA and CDR2 SQIVND (reference sequence). The V and J ends lost 1 base and 8 bases respectively, with 5 bases between them. The CDR3 DNA follows: TGTGCCAGTAGTATAGGGGCCGGCTACACCTTC. Amino acid sequence: CASSIGAGYTF.

J is TRBJ2-3 and V is TRBV5-4, with a weak D call TRBD2 (7 bases). Trimming took 0 bases from V and 5 from J, leaving 13 bases between them. The CDR3 totals 15 residues. Germline V gives CDR1 SGHNT, CDR2 YYREEE (reference sequence). The CDR3 coding sequence is TGTGCCAGCAGCTTGGACGGGGGGCTGGGAGATACGCAGTATTTT. This encodes CASSLDGGLGDTQYF.

The gene calls are TRBV25-1 and TRBJ2-1, with 11 bases matching TRBD2. In germline, CDR1 is MGHDK, CDR2 SYGVNS. The CDR3 consists of 14 residues. V was clipped by 6 bases and J by 5 bases; unmatched bases: 3. In DNA, the CDR3 is TGTGCCAGCAGAGGGACTAGCGGAAACAATGAGCAGTTCTTC. Protein sequence: CASRGTSGNNEQFF.

J is TRBJ2-7 and V is TRBV19; tentatively, D is TRBD2 (6 bases). Per germline, CDR1 LNHDA and CDR2 SQIVND (reference sequence). Trimming left V 1 base short and J 2 bases short, with 12 bases between. CDR3 length equals 15 residues. The CDR3: CASSIVGREAYEQYF. DNA of the CDR3: TGTGCCAGTAGTATAGTCGGCAGGGAGGCCTACGAGCAGTACTTC.

This rearrangement joins TRBV7-2 to TRBJ1-2; 8 bases agree with TRBD1. Trimming cost V 5 bases and J 8 bases; bases outside gene matches: 4. The CDR3 extends over 12 amino acids. Germline V gene sequence: CDR1 SGHTA, CDR2 FQGNSA. In nucleotides, the CDR3 is TGTGCCAGCAGCCTGACAGGGGCCGGCTACACCTTC. Protein sequence: CASSLTGAGYTF.

The rearrangement uses TRBV7-9 and TRBJ2-7; D unclear. Germline CDR1 SEHNR, CDR2 FQNEAQ (reference sequence). The V end was cut by 2 bases, the J end by 4 bases, with 3 bases between. The CDR3 runs 11 residues. In DNA form, the CDR3 reads TGTGCCAGCAGCTTACAGTACGAGCAGTACTTC. This sequence encodes CASSLQYEQYF.

This clone was picked up one time. The rearrangement links TRBV7-3 to TRBJ2-1; 7 bases are a match to TRBD2. The trim removed 3 bases at V and 7 bases at J, leaving 6 bases unmatched. The CDR3 totals 14 residues. Looked up from germline, CDR1 is SGHTA and CDR2 is FQGTGA. CDR3 bases: TGTGCCAGCAGCTTCGGCGGGAGTGTAAATGAGCAGTTCTTC. It codes for CASSFGGSVNEQFF.

The CDR3 nucleotides are TGTGCCAGCAGTTCTGGTACACCATATAACACTGAAGCTTTCTTT. The encoded protein is CASSSGTPYNTEAFF. The chain combines TRBV27 with TRBJ1-1; D uncertain. CDR1 and CDR2 (germline): MNHEY, SMNVEV (reference sequence). This CDR3 contains 15 residues. V gave up 4 bases and J gave up 2 bases, with 14 bases separating them.

This clone came up many times. In DNA form, the CDR3 reads TGTGCCAGAAGCCCTCTGGGACAGAGAAACACCGGGGAGCTGTTTTTT. Amino acid sequence: CARSPLGQRNTGELFF. This chain links TRBV5-3 with TRBJ2-2; TRBD1 agrees at 7 bases. TRBV5-3 is treated as an ORF (open reading frame) with a function not yet certain. CDR3 length: 16 amino acids. Trimming took 4 bases from V and 2 from J; bases not matched to a gene: 8.

The rearrangement joins TRBV24-1 to TRBJ1-5; D unresolved. The CDR3 is 15 residues long. Trimming cost V 10 bases and J 5 bases, with 20 bases left between them. The V gene's germline CDR1 is KGHDR and CDR2 SFDVKD. The CDR3 DNA is TGTGCCACTCCCCCGAGGCAGCCAGACGATCAGCCCCAGCATTTT. As protein: CATPPRQPDDQPQHF.

CDR3: CASSRAGLYEQYF. As DNA, the CDR3 is TGTGCCAGCAGTAGAGCGGGACTCTACGAGCAGTACTTC. J is TRBJ2-7 and V is TRBV6-2 or TRBV6-3, with 7 bases fitting TRBD2. The CDR3 loop spans 13 amino acids. Germline loops: CDR1 MNHEY, CDR2 SVGEGT. The V gene end was trimmed by 5 bases and the J gene end by 3 bases; junction bases not matched to a gene: 4.

This chain joins TRBV5-6 and TRBJ1-4, with 9 bases lining up with TRBD1. V shed 2 bases, J shed 5 bases, and the junction held 1 base outside the gene matches. The CDR3 contains 14 residues. Germline values: CDR1 SGHDT, CDR2 YYEEEE. In nucleotides, the CDR3 is TGTGCCAGCAGCTTAGACAGGGGGAATGAAAAACTGTTTTTT. Translation: CASSLDRGNEKLFF.

The J gene is TRBJ1-2, the V gene TRBV20-1; unclear D gene. Trimming removed 3 bases at V and 5 bases at J, with 7 bases between. The germline CDR1 and CDR2 sequences are DFQATT and SNEGSKA (reference sequence). This CDR3 comprises 11 residues. CDR3 residues: CSASLEYGYTF. The CDR3 region has the DNA TGCAGTGCTAGTTTGGAGTATGGCTACACCTTC.

The CDR3 sequence is CATGGGSEAFF. The CDR3 nucleotides are TGTGCCACCGGGGGGGGTTCTGAAGCTTTCTTT. The chain couples TRBV24-1 to TRBJ1-1; possible D gene TRBD1, 5 bases. Germline CDR1 KGHDR, CDR2 SFDVKD. V was cut by 9 bases and J by 6 bases, with 10 bases left in between. The CDR3 has 11 residues.

The chain employs TRBV7-9 and TRBJ2-3; the D gene is possibly TRBD2 (5 bases). V lost 2 bases and J lost 0, with 9 bases in between. The germline V gene has CDR1 SEHNR and CDR2 FQNEAQ (reference sequence). The CDR3 length is 15 residues. The CDR3: CASSLFRTSTDTQYF. CDR3 in DNA: TGTGCCAGCAGCTTATTCCGGACTAGCACAGATACGCAGTATTTT.

The sample holds a few counts of this clone. The CDR3: CASSENTGGTNSPLHF. The CDR3 DNA is TGTGCCAGCAGCGAGAATACAGGGGGGACCAATTCACCCCTCCACTTT. The V call is TRBV5-6, the J call TRBJ1-6, with TRBD1 identical over 8 bases. CDR1 and CDR2 from the germline V gene are SGHDT and YYEEEE. The CDR3 contains 16 residues. The J segment lost 7 bases and the V segment lost 4 bases, leaving 10 bases of the junction unmatched.

The V call is TRBV6-5, the J call TRBJ2-7; the D gene is possibly TRBD2 (6 bases). This CDR3 spans 13 amino acids. The ends were cut back, 7 bases at V and 2 bases at J, with 12 bases in the middle. Germline V gene lookup returns CDR1 MNHEY and CDR2 SVGAGI. CDR3 loop: CASNRGGTYEQYF. In nucleotides, the CDR3 is TGTGCCAGCAACCGCGGAGGGACCTACGAGCAGTACTTC.

The chain links TRBV7-7 to TRBJ2-1, with D hard to call. The germline V and J ends were trimmed by 4 bases and 8 bases, with 15 bases remaining between them. This CDR3 contains 14 residues. Per germline, CDR1 SSHAT and CDR2 FNYEAQ (reference sequence). The CDR3 sequence: CASSSQPGSDEQFF. The CDR3 DNA sequence: TGTGCCAGCAGCTCCCAGCCAGGATCGGATGAGCAGTTCTTC.